This T cell receptor (beta chain) was obtained from a study of blood T cell repertoires in COVID-19. Study context: From T cells, B-cell-depleted T cells, or PBMCs came the material, which was cDNA or gDNA.

Assay used: immunoSEQ multiplex PCR; TCRdb lists only in-frame clones, some missing. The sample shows roughly 300,000 clones, more than 85% of them seen only once. V was pared by 4 bases and J by 5 bases, with 11 bases between. Germline V CDR1 and CDR2: GTSNPN, SVGIG (reference sequence). This CDR3 is 12 amino acids long. J is TRBJ1-2 and V is TRBV30; D is possibly TRBD1 (5 bases). This TCR derives from a woman younger than 45 with COVID-19, enrolled during active disease. Sequencing was performed on peripheral blood. The CDR3 DNA reads as TGTGCCTGGACAGGGAAATTGTATGGCTACACCTTC. Translated: CAWTGKLYGYTF.